The T cell receptor beta chain under discussion was sequenced for a study of T cells in tuberculosis. Overall study: CD1B tetramers identified T cells specific for mycobacterial lipid GMM. Study observations and caveats: Smaller distances to GMM-specific TCRs suggested their expansion in active tuberculosis.

The protocol was immunoSEQ multiplex PCR, while the TCRdb copy is restricted to in-frame clones and leaves out a portion. Altogether 20,000 to 25,000 clones are present, approximately 97% being singletons, with the ten largest covering more than 5%. Worth noting for this clone: What it binds is not known.

At study entry, adolescents had tuberculin skin tests and IGRA screening. Each clinical donor contributed on average approximately 93,000 T cells from unsorted cryopreserved PBMC. The V gene's germline CDR1 is MNHNS and CDR2 SASEGT. The J segment lost 7 bases and the V segment lost 6 bases, leaving 12 bases of the junction unmatched. The CDR3 is made up of 15 amino acids. The genes are TRBV6-1 and TRBJ1-2; 9 bases are shared with TRBD1. The receptor was isolated from a donor between 10 and 29 years old with latent tuberculosis or without tuberculosis infection. The sample was PBMCs. CDR3 sequence: CASRIPTGGEAGYTF. DNA of the CDR3: TGTGCCAGCAGGATCCCGACAGGGGGAGAGGCTGGCTACACCTTC.